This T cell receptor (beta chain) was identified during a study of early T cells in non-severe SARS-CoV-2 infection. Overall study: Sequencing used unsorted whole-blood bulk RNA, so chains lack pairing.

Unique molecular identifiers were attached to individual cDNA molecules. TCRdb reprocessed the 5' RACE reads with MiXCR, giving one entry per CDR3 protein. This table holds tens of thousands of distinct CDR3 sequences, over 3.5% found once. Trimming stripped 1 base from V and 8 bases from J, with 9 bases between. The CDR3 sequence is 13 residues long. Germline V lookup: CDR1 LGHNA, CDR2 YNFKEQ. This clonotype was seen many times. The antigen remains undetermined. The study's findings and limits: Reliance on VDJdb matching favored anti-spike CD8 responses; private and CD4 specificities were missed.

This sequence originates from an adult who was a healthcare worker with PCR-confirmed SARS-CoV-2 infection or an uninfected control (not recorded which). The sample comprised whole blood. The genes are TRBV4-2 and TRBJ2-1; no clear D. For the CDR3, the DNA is TGTGCCAGCAGCCAAGGGCAGTGGGATGAGCAGTTCTTC. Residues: CASSQGQWDEQFF.